This record covers a single TCR beta chain. This clone was recorded a few times. Its binding antigen is unknown. No base quality information exists; no much larger clone differs at one position. The CDR3 regions of human TCRbeta chains were subjected to immunosequencing. As for the authors' bioinformatics: Repertoire TCRs were matched against a reference library of SARS-CoV-2-specific TCRs generated with the MIRA antigen-specificity platform. Breadth was defined as the fraction of unique TCRs that were SARS-CoV-2-associated, and depth was defined as the fraction of total T cells that were SARS-CoV-2-associated. Each spike-specific TCR was assigned to its reactive spike region and to a CD4 or CD8 class using the MIRA data. Log10-transformed breadth and depth values were compared by one-way ANOVA with Sidak's multiple comparisons tests. TCRdb retrieved this table from immuneACCESS and kept in-frame rearrangements only. Not all clones are present; in checked studies, unresolved V genes account for under half, and no reason is known for the remainder. The DNA was the basis for D and trimming; V, J and clone size are from that table. The sample table holds under 150,000 clones, of which over 90% were seen once. The ten largest account for 3% to 4.5% of the sample.

The record originates from a study of T cell responses to AZD1222 COVID-19 vaccine (dated by TCRdb to about 2021). A note on the overall study: A total of 233 trial participants underwent TCR sequencing, of whom nearly 210 received two doses of AZD1222 and around 26 received two doses of the MenACWY control vaccine. Trial participants were enrolled by age into 18-55, 56-69 and 70-plus year subgroups, with roughly 150, 30 and 60 TCR-sequenced participants respectively. Study-wide findings and limitations: Because no samples from the day 14 peak response were available, repertoires could be characterized only after the peak T cell response. Conclusions about previously exposed vaccinees were limited because only a handful of AZD1222 recipients were SARS-CoV-2 seropositive at baseline. The 56-69-year group was small, and its depth increase did not reach significance, likely because of low power. Most participants were white British and females outnumbered males, and the authors suggested that clonal diversity may have been underestimated. Epitopes outside the regions mutated in the B.1.351 and B.1.1.7 variants were reportedly recognized by nearly half of the unique spike-specific TCRs. The vaccine-associated CD4 TCRs covered the entire spike protein, and the dominant responses fell in regions 160-218 and 743-854. After two AZD1222 doses, spike-specific TCR breadth and depth were significantly higher than at day 0 and than in MenACWY recipients.

V loses 5 bases at its end and J loses 3 bases; junction bases beyond the gene matches: 6. Its CDR3 holds 15 amino acids, cysteine through phenylalanine. The DNA shown is the 45-base CDR3, in frame from base 1. For CDR1 and CDR2, the germline V gene lists MNHEY and SVGAGI. Per the publication, the time point label means: about 28 days (+/-7) after the second vaccine dose. Because spike-specific TCR depth and breadth did not differ between the two schedules, AZD1222 recipients who got a second dose at roughly 4 weeks were pooled with those who got a second dose at roughly 12 weeks. The vaccinee samples were drawn from two UK trials, COV001 and COV002, one of which was a single-blind randomized controlled phase 2/3 trial testing AZD1222 (ChAdOx1 nCoV-19) in healthy adults. Trial participant PBMC samples were collected at day 0 and day 28 after the second dose for TCRbeta chain sequencing.

The sample here was peripheral blood, taken 28 days after the second AZD1222 dose. This TCR was recovered from an adult who received the AZD1222 COVID-19 vaccine. This chain is built from TRBV6-5 and TRBJ2-7, with 11 bases matching TRBD1. The CDR3 corresponds to CASSLRDRGIYEQYF. The DNA reads TGTGCCAGCAGTCTCCGGGACAGGGGGATCTACGAGCAGTACTTC.